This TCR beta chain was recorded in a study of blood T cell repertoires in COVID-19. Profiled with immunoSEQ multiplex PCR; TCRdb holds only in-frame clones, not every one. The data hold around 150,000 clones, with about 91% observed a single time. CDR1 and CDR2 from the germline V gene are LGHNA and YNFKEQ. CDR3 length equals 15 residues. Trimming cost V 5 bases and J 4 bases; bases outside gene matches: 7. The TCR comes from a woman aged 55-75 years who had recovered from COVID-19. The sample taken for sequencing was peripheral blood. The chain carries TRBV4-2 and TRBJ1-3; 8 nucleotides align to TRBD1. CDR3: CASSAGQGTGNTIYF. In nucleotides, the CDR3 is TGTGCCAGCAGCGCAGGACAGGGTACAGGAAACACCATATATTTT.